This T cell receptor (beta chain) comes out of a study of CD4 T cell repertoires in COVID-19 listed by TCRdb under 2021. Study-wide context: To analyze cross-reactivity, the CFSE-low cells were expanded with IL-2 for approximately 9 days and then labeled again and restimulated with spike proteins from other coronaviruses. Naturally processed CD4+ T cell responses to SARS-CoV-2 spike and nucleoprotein were characterized in COVID-19-recovered individuals, and clonal composition was assessed by TCR Vbeta sequencing. Subset-level TCR Vbeta repertoire analysis of SARS-CoV-2-reactive T cells was performed in a few recovered individuals.

A note on this clone: What this receptor recognizes is not known. The record has no base qualities; no much larger clone is one base away.

The time point label, read with the paper, signifies: sample from a COVID-19-recovered individual after infection. The donors were patients who had gone through COVID-19 ranging from mild to severe and had recovered. Uncultured memory T cell samples were sequenced directly after ex vivo isolation. CD4+ total memory, central memory, effector memory and circulating T follicular helper cells were isolated from peripheral blood mononuclear cells. The germline V gene (reference sequence) gives CDR1 as LGHDT and CDR2 as YNNKEL. V is clipped by 3 bases and J by 10 bases, and the sequence between their germline boundaries is 10 bases long. The CDR3 spans 12 residues, from the cysteine through the phenylalanine. Only CDR3 DNA is held: 36 bases, read in frame from base 1. Beyond this particular receptor, the publication reports: Several of the most expanded SARS-CoV-2-reactive clonotypes were found to be shared between two or all three memory subsets, suggesting intraclonal diversification. Consistent with cross-reactivity, between 7 and 25% of SARS-CoV-2 clonotypes also showed up in secondary cultures stimulated with SARS-CoV and/or HKU1 spike.

Library generation was performed with the immunoSEQ multiplex PCR assay. Concerning the study's data processing: The Chao-Jaccard similarity index and counts of shared clonotypes were used to quantify repertoire overlap between subsets. The immuneACCESS repertoire file appears here via TCRdb, limited to in-frame rearrangements. These files lack a portion of the clones; in checked studies, under half of the deficit traces to unresolved V genes, and the cause of the others is not known. From that table come the V and J calls and clone size; the DNA was used to work out D and trimming. Here the sample has about 75,000 clones; 83% occur a single time. Together, the top ten hold 0.45% to 0.7% of the sample.

This receptor was obtained from a human donor who had COVID-19. The chain employs TRBV3-1 (or the pseudogene TRBV3-2) and TRBJ1-3, with no reliable assignment of the D segment. The starting material was CD4+ T cells from peripheral blood, obtained after recovery from COVID-19. The nucleotide sequence is TGTGCCAGCAGCCAGAGGGCGGTAACCATATATTTT. Its amino acids are CASSQRAVTIYF.